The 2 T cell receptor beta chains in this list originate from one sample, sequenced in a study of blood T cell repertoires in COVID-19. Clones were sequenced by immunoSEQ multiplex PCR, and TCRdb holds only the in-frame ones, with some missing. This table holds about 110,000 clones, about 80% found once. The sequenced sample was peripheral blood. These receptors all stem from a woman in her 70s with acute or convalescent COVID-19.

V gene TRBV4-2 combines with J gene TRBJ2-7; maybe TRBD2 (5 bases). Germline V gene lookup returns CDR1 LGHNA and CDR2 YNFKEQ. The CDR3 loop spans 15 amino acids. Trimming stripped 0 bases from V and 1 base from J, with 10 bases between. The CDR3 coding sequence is TGTGCCAGCAGCCAAGAAATTAGCGATTCCTACGAGCAGTACTTC. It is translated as CASSQEISDSYEQYF.

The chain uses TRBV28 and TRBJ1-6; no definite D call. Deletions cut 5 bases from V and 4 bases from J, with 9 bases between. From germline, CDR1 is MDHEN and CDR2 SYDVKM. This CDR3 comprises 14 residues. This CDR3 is CASSQNRYNSPLHF. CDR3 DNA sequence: TGTGCCAGCAGTCAAAACAGATATAATTCACCCCTCCACTTT.